These T cell receptor beta chains were read from a single sample in a study of blood T cell repertoires in COVID-19. The protocol was immunoSEQ multiplex PCR, while the TCRdb copy is restricted to in-frame clones and leaves out a portion. This repertoire shows a few hundred thousand clones, about 85% found once; its top ten account for around 5.9%. The sequencing sample was made of PBMCs or T cells enriched from blood (not recorded which). The receptors stem from a woman younger than 45 who had recovered from COVID-19. Both conserved end residues are part of each CDR3. The size field is filled for only some rows; it gives once, few, many or a size class.

j_call: TRBJ1-1
v_call: TRBV12-5
clone_size: few
cdr3_aa: CASGFSTEAFF

j_call: TRBJ2-4
v_call: TRBV6-2/TRBV6-3
clone_size: NA
cdr3_aa: CASSRTTGAANIQYF

j_call: TRBJ2-7
v_call: TRBV5-1
clone_size: NA
cdr3_aa: CASSLAGAYQIYEQYF

j_call: TRBJ1-1
v_call: TRBV19
clone_size: NA
cdr3_aa: CASRPWGGANTEAFF

j_call: TRBJ1-3
v_call: TRBV21-1
clone_size: NA
cdr3_aa: CASSKGFAGGNTIYF

j_call: TRBJ1-1
v_call: TRBV5-1
clone_size: NA
cdr3_aa: CASRAGVGNTEAFF

j_call: TRBJ2-6
v_call: TRBV19
clone_size: once
cdr3_aa: CASSTGAFAGANVLTF

j_call: TRBJ2-7
v_call: TRBV14
clone_size: NA
cdr3_aa: CASSQGVGGKYEQYF

j_call: TRBJ2-1
v_call: TRBV20-1
clone_size: NA
cdr3_aa: CSASVPSGGAVNEQFF

j_call: TRBJ2-7
v_call: TRBV6-1
clone_size: NA
cdr3_aa: CASSEAEGHPYEQYF

j_call: TRBJ1-1
v_call: TRBV6-6
clone_size: NA
cdr3_aa: CASSFRQGRSNTEAFF

j_call: TRBJ2-5
v_call: TRBV5-1
clone_size: NA
cdr3_aa: CASSLEGQGVETQYF

j_call: TRBJ1-2
v_call: TRBV20-1
clone_size: NA
cdr3_aa: CSASSREHYGYTF

j_call: TRBJ2-7
v_call: TRBV20-1
clone_size: NA
cdr3_aa: CSASQRGFIYEQYF

j_call: TRBJ2-6
v_call: TRBV6-4
clone_size: NA
cdr3_aa: CASSPQGSSGANVLTF